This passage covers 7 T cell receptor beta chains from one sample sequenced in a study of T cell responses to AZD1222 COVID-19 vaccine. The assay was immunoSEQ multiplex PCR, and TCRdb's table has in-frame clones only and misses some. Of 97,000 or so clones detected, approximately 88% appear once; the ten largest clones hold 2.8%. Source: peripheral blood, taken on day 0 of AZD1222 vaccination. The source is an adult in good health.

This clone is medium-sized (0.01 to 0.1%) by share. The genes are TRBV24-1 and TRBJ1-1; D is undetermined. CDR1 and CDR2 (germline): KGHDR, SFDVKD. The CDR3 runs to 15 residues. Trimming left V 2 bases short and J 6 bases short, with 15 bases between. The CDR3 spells CATSDSGSGESEAFF. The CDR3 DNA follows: TGTGCCACCAGTGATTCCGGGTCCGGGGAATCTGAAGCTTTCTTT.

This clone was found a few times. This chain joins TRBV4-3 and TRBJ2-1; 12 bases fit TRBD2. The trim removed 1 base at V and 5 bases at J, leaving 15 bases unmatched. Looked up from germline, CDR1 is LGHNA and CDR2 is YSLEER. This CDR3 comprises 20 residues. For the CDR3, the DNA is TGCGCCAGCAGCCAAGTTGCTAGCGGGAGGGCCACGGGGTATAACAATGAGCAGTTCTTC. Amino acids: CASSQVASGRATGYNNEQFF.

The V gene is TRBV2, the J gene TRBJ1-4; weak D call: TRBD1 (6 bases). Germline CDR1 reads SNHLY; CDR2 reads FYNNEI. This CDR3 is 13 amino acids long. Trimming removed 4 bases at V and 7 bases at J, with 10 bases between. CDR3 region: CASSVGGFEKLFF. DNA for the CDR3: TGTGCCAGCAGTGTAGGGGGTTTTGAAAAACTGTTTTTT.

DNA for the CDR3: TGTGCTAGTGGTTCGGACTGGACAGGGGGAACTGAAGCTTTCTTT. Its translation is CASGSDWTGGTEAFF. The V call is TRBV12-5, the J call TRBJ1-1; 10 bases map to TRBD1. In germline, CDR1 is LGHNT, CDR2 FRNRAP. The length of the CDR3 is 15 residues. Losses at the gene ends were 4 bases for V and 5 bases for J; bases not matched to a gene: 7.

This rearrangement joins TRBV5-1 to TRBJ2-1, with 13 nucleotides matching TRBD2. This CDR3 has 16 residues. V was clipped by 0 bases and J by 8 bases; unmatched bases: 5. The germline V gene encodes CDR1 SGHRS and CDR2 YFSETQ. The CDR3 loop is CASSLAGLAGMHEQFF. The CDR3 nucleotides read TGCGCCAGCAGCTTGGCGGGACTAGCGGGAATGCATGAGCAGTTCTTC. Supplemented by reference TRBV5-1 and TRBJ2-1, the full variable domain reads KAGVTQTPRYLIKTRGQQVTLSCSPISGHRSVSWYQQTPGQGLQFLFEYFSETQRNKGNFPGRFSGRQFSNSRSEMNVSTLELGDSALYLCASSLAGLAGMHEQFFGPGTRLTVL.

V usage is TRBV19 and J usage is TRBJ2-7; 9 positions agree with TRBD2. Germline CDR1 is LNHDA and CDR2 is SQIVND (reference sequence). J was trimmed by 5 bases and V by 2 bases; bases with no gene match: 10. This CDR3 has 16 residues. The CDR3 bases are TGTGCCAGTAGTATATCCGGGACTAGCTCCCGGGACGAGCAGTACTTC. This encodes CASSISGTSSRDEQYF.

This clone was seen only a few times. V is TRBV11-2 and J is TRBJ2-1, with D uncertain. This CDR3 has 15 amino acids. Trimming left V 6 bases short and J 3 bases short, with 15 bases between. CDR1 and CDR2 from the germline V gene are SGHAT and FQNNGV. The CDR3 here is CASSPRRHYYNEQFF. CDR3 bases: TGTGCCAGCAGTCCAAGGCGGCACTACTACAATGAGCAGTTCTTC.